This T cell receptor beta chain derives from a study of shared clonotypes between healthy human individuals. Study donors comprised healthy, HIV-negative adults devoid of recent acute infection or vaccination. Study processing details: Filtering was not the same, since immunoSEQ gave junction-only sequences without quality scores. This table comes from immunoSEQ multiplex PCR, and its TCRdb copy is limited to in-frame clones, with some not included. V and J calls and clone size come straight from that table; D and trimming were deduced from the DNA. In the table there are a few million clones, 80% to 95% of which are singletons. This clonotype originated in a man younger than 35 in good health. Some clones in this sample may be carry-over from other donors' samples. The sample taken for sequencing was naive CD4+ T cells from PBMCs. The subset is: CD45RA+ positively selected.

CDR3 nucleotide sequence: TGCGCCAGCAGTGAGTGGCTAGCGGGAGAAAGCGAAGGGGACGAGCAGTACTTC. It yields the protein CASSEWLAGESEGDEQYF. V is TRBV10-2 and J is TRBJ2-7; TRBD2 matches at 10 bases. Looked up from germline, CDR1 is WSHSY and CDR2 is SAAADI. J was trimmed by 5 bases and V by 1 base; bases with no gene match: 14. CDR3 length: 18 amino acids.